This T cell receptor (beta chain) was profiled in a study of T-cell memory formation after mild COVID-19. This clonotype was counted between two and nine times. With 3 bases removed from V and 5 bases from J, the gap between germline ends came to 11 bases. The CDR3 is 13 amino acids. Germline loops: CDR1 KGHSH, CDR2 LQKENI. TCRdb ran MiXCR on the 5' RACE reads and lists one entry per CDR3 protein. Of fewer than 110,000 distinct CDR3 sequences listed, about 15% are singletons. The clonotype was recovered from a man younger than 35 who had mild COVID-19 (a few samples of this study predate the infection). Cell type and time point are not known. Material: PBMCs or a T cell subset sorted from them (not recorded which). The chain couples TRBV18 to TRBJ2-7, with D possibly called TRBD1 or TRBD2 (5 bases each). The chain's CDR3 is CASSPTGTDEQYF. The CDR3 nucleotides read TGTGCCAGCTCACCGACCGGGACCGACGAGCAGTACTTC. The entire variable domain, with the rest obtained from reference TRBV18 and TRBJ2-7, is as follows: NAGVMQNPRHLVRRRGQEARLRCSPMKGHSHVYWYRQLPEEGLKFMVYLQKENIIDESGMPKERFSAEFPKEGPSILRIQQVVRGDSAAYFCASSPTGTDEQYFGPGTRLTVT.